This T cell receptor beta chain is drawn from a study of blood T cell repertoires in COVID-19. As for the study in general: The cDNA or gDNA used as material had been derived from T cells, B-cell-depleted T cells, or PBMCs.

Enrolled through a virtual design, the participants were between about 18 and 100 years of age and came from some 26 US areas. The CDR3 covers 16 residues. The V gene's germline CDR1 is SEHNR and CDR2 FQNEAQ (reference sequence). Trimming stripped 6 bases from V and 2 bases from J, with 19 bases between. This clone is a singleton in its sample. The authors' processing: Using reference gene primer amplification, nucleated cell counts were estimated. Using immunoSEQ multiplex PCR, the repertoire was profiled, and TCRdb retains in-frame clones only, with some absent. V and J calls plus clone size are reproduced from that table; the DNA served to infer D and trimming. In the table there are about 140,000 clones, 84% of which are singletons.

The sample was PBMCs or T cells enriched from blood (not recorded which). This chain joins TRBV7-9 and TRBJ1-1, with a tentative D call TRBD1 (6 bases). The source is a man aged 40-49 years with acute COVID-19. CDR3 amino acids: CASRPDRNIDNTEAFF. Here the CDR3 DNA reads TGTGCCAGCAGGCCGGACAGAAACATAGACAACACTGAAGCTTTCTTT.